These 17 T cell receptor beta chains share one sample of origin, sequenced in a study of T cells in Graves' hyperthyroidism and ophthalmopathy. Template material for amplifying TCR beta CDR3 regions consisted of RNA transcripts. RT-PCR in the first round (using the HTBI primer set) targeted the TCR CDR3. TCRdb reanalysed the multiplex PCR reads using MiXCR and keeps one entry per CDR3 protein. The sample has hundreds of thousands of distinct CDR3 sequences, around 15% seen once. The sequencing input was blood. The receptors originated from a woman aged 40 to 49 with Graves' ophthalmopathy.

The J gene is TRBJ1-4, the V gene TRBV27; D gene unclear. Per the germline V gene, CDR1 is MNHEY and CDR2 is SMNVEV (reference sequence). The CDR3 is 14 residues long. Trimming cost V 2 bases and J 7 bases, with 11 bases left between them. CDR3 residues: CASSLRDIGEKLFF. The CDR3 DNA reads as TGTGCCAGCAGTTTACGAGATATAGGTGAAAAACTGTTTTTT.

There are a few counts of this clonotype. The genes are TRBV5-5 and TRBJ2-2; 10 bases line up with TRBD2. The CDR3 sequence is 15 residues long. V gave up 2 bases and J gave up 6 bases; unmatched junction bases: 4. Germline V gene sequence: CDR1 SGHKS, CDR2 YYEKEE (reference sequence). The CDR3 loop is CASSFFSGRSGELFF. CDR3 in DNA: TGTGCCAGCAGCTTTTTTAGCGGGAGGTCCGGGGAGCTGTTTTTT.

This clonotype was seen a few times. The chain recombines TRBV6-1 with TRBJ2-1, with 14 bases identical to TRBD2. This CDR3 is 15 amino acids long. Germline trimming cut 6 bases from V and 4 bases from J; bases unmatched to any gene: 2. Germline-derived CDR1 and CDR2 are MNHNS and SASEGT. CDR3 sequence: CASRRLAGGYNEQFF. The CDR3, as DNA: TGTGCCAGCAGGAGACTAGCGGGAGGGTACAATGAGCAGTTCTTC.

Comment on this clonotype: No conserved phenylalanine or tryptophan ends this CDR3, so it is likely a read error. The CDR3 coding sequence is TGCAGTCTCCCCCGGGGGGAGAACAATGAGCAGTTCCTC. It encodes CSLPRGENNEQFL. The chain recombines TRBV20-1 with TRBJ2-1; 7 nucleotides line up with TRBD2. Germline CDR1 DFQATT, CDR2 SNEGSKA (reference sequence). After removal of 8 bases from V and 5 bases from J, the junction contained 9 bases not matched to a gene. This CDR3 contains 13 residues.

The chain combines TRBV13 with TRBJ1-1; D is unresolved. The length of the CDR3 is 14 residues. Trimming pared 8 bases from V and 4 bases from J, leaving 17 bases between. Germline loops: CDR1 PRHDT, CDR2 FYEKMQ (reference sequence). DNA of the CDR3: TGTGCCAGCGGCCTGGATCGCGGTGGCACTGAAGCTTTCTTT. Its translation is CASGLDRGGTEAFF.

Many counts were recorded for this clonotype. This chain joins TRBV7-9 and TRBJ2-1, with D perhaps TRBD2 (5 bases). This CDR3 is built from 15 residues. The germline CDR1 and CDR2 sequences are SEHNR and FQNEAQ (reference sequence). V gave up 1 base and J gave up 12 bases, with 19 bases separating them. The CDR3 region is CASSLESPAGKRQFF. The CDR3 nucleotides read TGTGCCAGCAGCTTAGAGTCCCCGGCCGGGAAAAGGCAGTTCTTC.

The CDR3 sequence is CASSEAGGTVSPLHF. For the CDR3, the DNA is TGTGCCAGCAGTGAAGCGGGGGGGACCGTGTCACCCCTCCACTTT. The chain links TRBV2 to TRBJ1-6, with TRBD1 as a possible D gene (5 bases). The CDR3 sequence is 15 residues long. Trimming cost V 0 bases and J 10 bases, with 13 bases left between them. Germline V gives CDR1 SNHLY, CDR2 FYNNEI. Together with reference TRBV2 and TRBJ1-6, the CDR3 gives the full variable domain: EPEVTQTPSHQVTQMGQEVILRCVPISNHLYFYWYRQILGQKVEFLVSFYNNEISEKSEIFDDQFSVERPDGSNFTLKIRSTKLEDSAMYFCASSEAGGTVSPLHFGNGTRLTVT.

This clonotype was counted between two and nine times. The rearrangement links TRBV2 to TRBJ1-6, with TRBD1 as a possible D gene (5 bases). V dropped 8 bases and J dropped 6 bases, with 14 bases sitting between them. The CDR3 is made up of 14 amino acids. Germline CDR1 reads SNHLY; CDR2 reads FYNNEI. In nucleotides, the CDR3 is TGTGCCAGCGGGGGAGGGGAGGGTAATTCACCCCTCCACTTT. Residues: CASGGGEGNSPLHF.

This clonotype was seen a handful of times. This chain connects TRBV5-1 to TRBJ1-3; unclear D gene. CDR3 size: 16 residues. V was shortened by 4 bases and J by 0 bases, with 14 bases between the two germline ends. Germline-derived CDR1 and CDR2 are SGHRS and YFSETQ. CDR3 protein: CASSVGWSNSGNTIYF. In DNA form, the CDR3 reads TGCGCCAGCAGCGTTGGTTGGAGCAACTCTGGAAACACCATATATTTT. The variable domain in full, with the rest retrieved from reference TRBV5-1 and TRBJ1-3, is KAGVTQTPRYLIKTRGQQVTLSCSPISGHRSVSWYQQTPGQGLQFLFEYFSETQRNKGNFPGRFSGRQFSNSRSEMNVSTLELGDSALYLCASSVGWSNSGNTIYFGEGSWLTVV.

This clonotype was seen a few times. This chain links TRBV2 with TRBJ1-4, with D unresolved. This CDR3 has 16 amino acids. Germline values: CDR1 SNHLY, CDR2 FYNNEI. Trimming stripped 6 bases from V and 2 bases from J, with 16 bases between. The chain's CDR3 is CASRPQGPGTNEKLFF. The DNA for the CDR3 is TGTGCCAGCAGGCCCCAAGGGCCCGGGACTAATGAAAAACTGTTTTTT. Looking up the rest from reference TRBV2 and TRBJ1-4 gives the full variable domain: EPEVTQTPSHQVTQMGQEVILRCVPISNHLYFYWYRQILGQKVEFLVSFYNNEISEKSEIFDDQFSVERPDGSNFTLKIRSTKLEDSAMYFCASRPQGPGTNEKLFFGSGTQLSVL.

The table lists this clonotype with many counts. V gene TRBV2 combines with J gene TRBJ2-7, with 10 bases lining up with TRBD1. The germline CDR1 and CDR2 sequences are SNHLY and FYNNEI. V dropped 6 bases and J dropped 0; count of bases not matched to a gene: 11. The CDR3 loop spans 17 amino acids. CDR3 sequence (DNA): TGTGCCAGCAGCCGGCCGCTGGACAGGGGGAACTCCTACGAGCAGTACTTC. Its protein is CASSRPLDRGNSYEQYF.

Many counts were recorded for this clonotype. The chain employs TRBV5-1 and TRBJ1-2; 8 nucleotides match TRBD1. V lost 4 bases, J lost 8 bases, and 4 bases stayed unmatched. From germline, CDR1 is SGHRS and CDR2 YFSETQ. The CDR3 is 12 amino acids. The CDR3 reads CASSRTGNGYTF. Here the CDR3 DNA reads TGCGCCAGCAGCCGGACAGGGAACGGCTACACCTTC.

The chain carries TRBV28 and TRBJ2-7; 8 bases match TRBD2. The CDR3 length is 15 residues. Germline V gene lookup returns CDR1 MDHEN and CDR2 SYDVKM. V was pared by 4 bases and J by 4 bases, with 9 bases of the junction left unmatched. For the CDR3, the DNA is TGTGCCAGCAGTTCTCCCCCGGGACTAGGGTACGAGCAGTACTTC. Translation: CASSSPPGLGYEQYF. The variable domain in full, with the rest retrieved from reference TRBV28 and TRBJ2-7, is DVKVTQSSRYLVKRTGEKVFLECVQDMDHENMFWYRQDPGLGLRLIYFSYDVKMKEKGDIPEGYSVSREKKERFSLILESASTNQTSMYLCASSSPPGLGYEQYFGPGTRLTVT.

This clonotype was seen repeatedly, ten times or more. The V and J genes are TRBV20-1 and TRBJ2-5, with D uncertain. Trimming took 6 bases from V and 8 from J, leaving 10 bases between them. CDR3 size: 10 residues. The V gene's germline CDR1 is DFQATT and CDR2 SNEGSKA (reference sequence). CDR3: CSAKRNTQYF. CDR3 nucleotides: TGCAGTGCCAAACGGAATACCCAGTACTTC.

The gene calls are TRBV20-1 and TRBJ2-1; 8 positions match TRBD1. The V segment lost 3 bases and the J segment 7 bases; nucleotides outside the gene matches: 5. CDR3 size: 13 residues. In germline, CDR1 is DFQATT, CDR2 SNEGSKA (reference sequence). The CDR3: CSASRTGWNEQFF. The CDR3 DNA follows: TGCAGTGCTAGTAGGACAGGGTGGAATGAGCAGTTCTTC.

This clonotype occurred once. This chain connects TRBV2 to TRBJ2-3, with 15 bases identical to TRBD2. V shed 9 bases and J 0 bases; nucleotides not matched to a gene: 10. The CDR3 length is 18 residues. CDR1 SNHLY and CDR2 FYNNEI come from the germline V gene. The CDR3 sequence: CASHSGTSGGISTDTQYF. The CDR3 nucleotides read TGTGCCAGTCATTCCGGGACTAGCGGGGGGATTAGCACAGATACGCAGTATTTT.

This clonotype was observed a handful of times. J is TRBJ2-7 and V is TRBV9; no firm D call. Trimming shortened V by 2 bases and J by 1 base, and 7 bases separated the two germline ends. The CDR3 is 13 amino acids. CDR1 and CDR2 from the germline V gene are SGDLS and YYNGEE. The CDR3 loop reads CASSVDGSYEQYF. CDR3 DNA sequence: TGTGCCAGCAGCGTGGACGGATCCTACGAGCAGTACTTC.